The entry below gives a single T cell receptor beta chain sequence along with its context. These data belong to a study of blood T cell repertoires in COVID-19. Study in general: COVID-19 samples from acute and convalescent phases originated in the United States, Italy and Spain.

Authors' analysis steps: Nucleated cell counts were estimated from reference gene primer amplification. Measured with immunoSEQ multiplex PCR; TCRdb has only the in-frame clones, and not every one. V, J and clone size are taken as reported in that table, and D and trimming were inferred from the DNA itself. The sample shows approximately 210,000 clones, approximately 91% of them seen only once. Germline CDR1 is SGHTA and CDR2 is FQGNSA. The CDR3 has 15 amino acids. The ends lost 5 bases at V and 4 bases at J; junction bases unmatched: 7. The sequenced material came from peripheral blood. The sequence was obtained from a woman in her 40s with acute or convalescent COVID-19. The V and J genes are TRBV7-2 and TRBJ2-7; 11 nucleotides match TRBD2. The CDR3 loop is CASSLGTSGVYEQYV. In DNA, the CDR3 is TGTGCCAGCAGCCTGGGGACTAGCGGTGTATACGAGCAGTACGTC.